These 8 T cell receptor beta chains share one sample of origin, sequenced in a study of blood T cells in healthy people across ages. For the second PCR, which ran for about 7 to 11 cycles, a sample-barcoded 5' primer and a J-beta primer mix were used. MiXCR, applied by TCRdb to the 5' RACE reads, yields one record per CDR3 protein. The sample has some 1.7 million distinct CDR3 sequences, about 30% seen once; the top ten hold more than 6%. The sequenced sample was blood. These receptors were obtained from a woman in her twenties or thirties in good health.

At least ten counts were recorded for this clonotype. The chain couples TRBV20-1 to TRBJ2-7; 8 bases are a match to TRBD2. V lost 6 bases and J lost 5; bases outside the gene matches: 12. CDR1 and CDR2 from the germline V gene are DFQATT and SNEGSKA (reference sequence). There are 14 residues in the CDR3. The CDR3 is CSAKSGTRTHEQYF. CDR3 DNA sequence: TGCAGTGCAAAATCCGGGACTAGAACGCACGAGCAGTACTTC.

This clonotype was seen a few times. CDR3 nucleotides: TGCAGTGCTAAAGATGGGACTGCCTACAATGAGCAGTTCTTC. Translating gives CSAKDGTAYNEQFF. The V gene is TRBV20-1, the J gene TRBJ2-1; D may be TRBD2 (6 bases). Germline V gene lookup returns CDR1 DFQATT and CDR2 SNEGSKA (reference sequence). The CDR3 is 14 amino acids. Trimming took off 4 bases at V and 2 bases at J, with 12 bases between the two ends.

The CDR3 coding sequence is TGCAGTGCCGGCACCGGGACAGGAGATCAGCCCCAGCATTTT. It translates to CSAGTGTGDQPQHF. This chain joins TRBV20-1 and TRBJ1-5; the match to TRBD1 covers 8 bases. Germline CDR1 is DFQATT and CDR2 is SNEGSKA (reference sequence). This CDR3 region has 14 residues. J gave up 5 bases and V 6 bases, and 9 bases lay outside the gene matches.

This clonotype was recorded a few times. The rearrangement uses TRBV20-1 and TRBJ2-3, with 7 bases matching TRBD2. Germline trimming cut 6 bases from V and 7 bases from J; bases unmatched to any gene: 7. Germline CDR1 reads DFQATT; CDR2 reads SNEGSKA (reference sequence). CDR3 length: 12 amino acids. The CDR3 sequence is CSADGGTYTQYF. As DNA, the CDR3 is TGCAGTGCAGACGGGGGGACTTATACGCAGTATTTT.

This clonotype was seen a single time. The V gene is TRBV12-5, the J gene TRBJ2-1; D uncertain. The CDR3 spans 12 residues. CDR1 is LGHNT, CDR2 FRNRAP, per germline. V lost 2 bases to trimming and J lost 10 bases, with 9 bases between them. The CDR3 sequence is CASGLRTDEQFF. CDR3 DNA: TGTGCTAGTGGTTTGAGAACCGACGAGCAGTTCTTC.

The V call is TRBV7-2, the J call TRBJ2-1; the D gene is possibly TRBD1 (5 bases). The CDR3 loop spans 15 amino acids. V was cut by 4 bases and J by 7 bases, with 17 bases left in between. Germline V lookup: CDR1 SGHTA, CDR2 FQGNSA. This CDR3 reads CASSSKGWVPNEQFF. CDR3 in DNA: TGTGCCAGCAGCTCGAAGGGGTGGGTACCGAATGAGCAGTTCTTC.

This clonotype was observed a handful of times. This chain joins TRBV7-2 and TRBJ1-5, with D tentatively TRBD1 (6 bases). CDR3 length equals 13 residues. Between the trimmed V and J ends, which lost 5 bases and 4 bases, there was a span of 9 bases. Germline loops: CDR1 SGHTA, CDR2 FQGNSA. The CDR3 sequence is CASSAQGNQPQHF. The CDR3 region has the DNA TGTGCCAGCAGCGCACAGGGTAATCAGCCCCAGCATTTT.

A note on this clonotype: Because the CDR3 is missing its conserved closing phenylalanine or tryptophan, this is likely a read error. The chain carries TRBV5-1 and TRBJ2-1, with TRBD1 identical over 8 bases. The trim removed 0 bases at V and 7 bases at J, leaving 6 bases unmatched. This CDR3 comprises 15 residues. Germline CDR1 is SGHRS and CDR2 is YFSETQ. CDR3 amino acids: CASSLAAQGENEQFV. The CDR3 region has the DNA TGCGCCAGCAGCTTGGCCGCACAGGGGGAGAATGAGCAGTTCGTC.